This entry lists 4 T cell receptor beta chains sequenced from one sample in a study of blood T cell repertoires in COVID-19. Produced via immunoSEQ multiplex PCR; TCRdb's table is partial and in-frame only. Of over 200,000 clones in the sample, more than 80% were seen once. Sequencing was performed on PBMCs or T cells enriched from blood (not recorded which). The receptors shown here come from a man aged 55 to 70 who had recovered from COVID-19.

The CDR3 nucleotides read TGTGCCAGCAGTTCTAAGGGGGAGCAGTTCTTC. Its translation: CASSSKGEQFF. The chain couples TRBV6-5 to TRBJ2-1, with a weak D call TRBD1 (5 bases). Germline CDR1 and CDR2: MNHEY and SVGAGI. The V and J ends lost 4 bases and 10 bases respectively, with 8 bases between them. The CDR3 consists of 11 residues.

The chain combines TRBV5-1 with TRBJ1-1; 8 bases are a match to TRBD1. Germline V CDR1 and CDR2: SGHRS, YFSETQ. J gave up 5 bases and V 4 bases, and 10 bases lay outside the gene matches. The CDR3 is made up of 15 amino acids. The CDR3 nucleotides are TGCGCCAGCAGCCCCGGGACAGGAGGGGAAACTGAAGCTTTCTTT. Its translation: CASSPGTGGETEAFF.

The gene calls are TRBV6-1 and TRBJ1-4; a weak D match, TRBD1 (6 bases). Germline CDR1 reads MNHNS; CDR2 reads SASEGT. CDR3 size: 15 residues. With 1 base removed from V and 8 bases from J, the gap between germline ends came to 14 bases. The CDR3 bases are TGTGCCAGCAGTGAAGGTGCAGGGGTGGGGGAAAAACTGTTTTTT. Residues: CASSEGAGVGEKLFF.

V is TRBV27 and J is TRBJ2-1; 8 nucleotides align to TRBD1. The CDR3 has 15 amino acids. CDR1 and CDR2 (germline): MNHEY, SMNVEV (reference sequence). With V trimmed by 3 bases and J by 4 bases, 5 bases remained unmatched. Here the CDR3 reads CASSFIQGAYNEQFF. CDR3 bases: TGTGCCAGCAGTTTTATCCAGGGGGCTTACAATGAGCAGTTCTTC.